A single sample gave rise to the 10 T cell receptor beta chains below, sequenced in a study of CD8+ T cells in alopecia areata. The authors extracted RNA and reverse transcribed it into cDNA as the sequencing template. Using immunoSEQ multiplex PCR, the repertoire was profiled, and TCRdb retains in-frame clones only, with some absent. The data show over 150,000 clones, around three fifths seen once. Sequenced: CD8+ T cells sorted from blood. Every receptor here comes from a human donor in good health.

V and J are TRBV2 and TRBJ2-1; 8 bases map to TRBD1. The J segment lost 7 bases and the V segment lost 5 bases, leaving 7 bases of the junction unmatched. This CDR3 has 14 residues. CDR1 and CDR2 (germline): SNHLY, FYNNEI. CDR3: CASSLYTGGNEQFF. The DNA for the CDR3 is TGTGCCAGCAGTCTATACACAGGGGGGAATGAGCAGTTCTTC.

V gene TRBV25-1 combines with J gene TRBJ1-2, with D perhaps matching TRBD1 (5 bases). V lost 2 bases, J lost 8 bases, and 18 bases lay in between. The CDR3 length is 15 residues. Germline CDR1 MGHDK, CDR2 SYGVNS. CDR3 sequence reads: CASSEGTARVSGYTF. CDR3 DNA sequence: TGTGCCAGCAGTGAAGGGACGGCCAGGGTCAGCGGCTACACCTTC.

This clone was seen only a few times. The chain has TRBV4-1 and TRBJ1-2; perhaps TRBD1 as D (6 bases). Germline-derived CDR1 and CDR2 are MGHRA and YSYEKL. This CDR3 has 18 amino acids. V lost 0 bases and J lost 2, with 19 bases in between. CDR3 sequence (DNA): TGCGCCAGCAGCCAAGAAATAGGGGGAATGTTAAGAAACTATGGCTACACCTTC. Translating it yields CASSQEIGGMLRNYGYTF.

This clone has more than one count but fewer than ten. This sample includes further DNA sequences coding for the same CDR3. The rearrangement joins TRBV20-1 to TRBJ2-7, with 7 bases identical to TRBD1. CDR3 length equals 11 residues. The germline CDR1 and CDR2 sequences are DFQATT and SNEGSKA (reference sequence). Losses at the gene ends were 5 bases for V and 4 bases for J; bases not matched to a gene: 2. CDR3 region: CSARQGYEQYF. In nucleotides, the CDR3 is TGCAGTGCTCGACAGGGTTACGAGCAGTACTTC.

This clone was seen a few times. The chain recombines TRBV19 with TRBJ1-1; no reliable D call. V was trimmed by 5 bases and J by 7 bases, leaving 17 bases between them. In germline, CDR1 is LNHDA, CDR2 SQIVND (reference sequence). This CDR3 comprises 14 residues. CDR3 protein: CASSPLVLGVEAFF. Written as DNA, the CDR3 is TGTGCCAGTAGTCCTCTTGTTCTGGGCGTTGAAGCTTTCTTT.

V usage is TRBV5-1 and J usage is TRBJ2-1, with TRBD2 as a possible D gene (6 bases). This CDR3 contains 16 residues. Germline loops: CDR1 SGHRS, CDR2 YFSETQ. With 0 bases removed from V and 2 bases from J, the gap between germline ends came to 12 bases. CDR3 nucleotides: TGCGCCAGCAGCTTGGCGGGGGAGAGGCCCTACAATGAGCAGTTCTTC. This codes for CASSLAGERPYNEQFF. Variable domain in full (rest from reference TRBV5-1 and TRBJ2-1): KAGVTQTPRYLIKTRGQQVTLSCSPISGHRSVSWYQQTPGQGLQFLFEYFSETQRNKGNFPGRFSGRQFSNSRSEMNVSTLELGDSALYLCASSLAGERPYNEQFFGPGTRLTVL.

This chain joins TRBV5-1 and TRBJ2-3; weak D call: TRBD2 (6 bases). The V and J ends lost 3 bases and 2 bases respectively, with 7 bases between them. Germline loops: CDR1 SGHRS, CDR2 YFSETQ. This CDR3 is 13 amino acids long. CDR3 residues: CASSSGLTDTQYF. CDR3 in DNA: TGCGCCAGCAGCTCGGGACTCACAGATACGCAGTATTTT.

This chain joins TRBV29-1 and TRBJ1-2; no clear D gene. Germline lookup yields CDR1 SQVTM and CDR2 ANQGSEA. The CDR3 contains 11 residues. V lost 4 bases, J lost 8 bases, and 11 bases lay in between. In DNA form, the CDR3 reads TGCAGCGTTGCACGGGGTTACGGCTACACCTTC. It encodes CSVARGYGYTF.

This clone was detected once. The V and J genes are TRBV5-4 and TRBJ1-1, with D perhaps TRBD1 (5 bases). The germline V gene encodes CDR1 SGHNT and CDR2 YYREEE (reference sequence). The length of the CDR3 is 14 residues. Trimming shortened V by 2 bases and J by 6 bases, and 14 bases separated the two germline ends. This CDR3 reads CASSFPGNEPEAFF. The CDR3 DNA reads TGTGCCAGCAGCTTCCCAGGGAATGAGCCTGAAGCTTTCTTT. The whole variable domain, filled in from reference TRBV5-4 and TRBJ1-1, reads ETGVTQSPTHLIKTRGQQVTLRCSSQSGHNTVSWYQQALGQGPQFIFQYYREEENGRGNFPPRFSGLQFPNYSSELNVNALELDDSALYLCASSFPGNEPEAFFGQGTRLTVV.

CDR3: CASSQETVDETQYF. The DNA for the CDR3 is TGCGCCAGCAGCCAAGAGACAGTAGATGAGACCCAGTACTTC. The rearrangement joins TRBV4-1 to TRBJ2-5; possible D gene TRBD1, 5 bases. The CDR3 covers 14 residues. Trimming took off 0 bases at V and 5 bases at J, with 10 bases between the two ends. Germline values: CDR1 MGHRA, CDR2 YSYEKL.